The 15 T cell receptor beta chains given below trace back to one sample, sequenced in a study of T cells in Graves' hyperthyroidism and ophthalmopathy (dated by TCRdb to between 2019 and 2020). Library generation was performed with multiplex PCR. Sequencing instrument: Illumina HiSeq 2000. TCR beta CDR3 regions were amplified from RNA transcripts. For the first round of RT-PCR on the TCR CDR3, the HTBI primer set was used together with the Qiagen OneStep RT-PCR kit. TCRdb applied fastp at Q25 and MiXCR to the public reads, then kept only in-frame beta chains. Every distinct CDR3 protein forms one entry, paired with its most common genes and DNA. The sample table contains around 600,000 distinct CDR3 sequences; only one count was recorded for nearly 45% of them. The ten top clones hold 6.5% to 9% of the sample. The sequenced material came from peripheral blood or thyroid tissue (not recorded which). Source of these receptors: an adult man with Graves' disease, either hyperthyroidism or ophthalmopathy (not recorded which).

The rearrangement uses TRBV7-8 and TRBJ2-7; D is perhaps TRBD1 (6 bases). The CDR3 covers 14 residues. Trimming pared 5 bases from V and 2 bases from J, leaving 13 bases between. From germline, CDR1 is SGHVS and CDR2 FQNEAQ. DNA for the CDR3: TGTGCCAGCAGCGTTGGCAGGGGACCCTACGAGCAGTACTTC. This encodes CASSVGRGPYEQYF.

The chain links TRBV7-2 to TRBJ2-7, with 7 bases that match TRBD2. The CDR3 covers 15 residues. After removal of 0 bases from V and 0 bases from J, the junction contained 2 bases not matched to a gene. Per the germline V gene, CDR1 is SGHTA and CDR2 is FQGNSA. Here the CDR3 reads CASSLAGGFSYEQYF. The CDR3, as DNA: TGTGCCAGCAGCTTAGCGGGGGGGTTCTCCTACGAGCAGTACTTC.

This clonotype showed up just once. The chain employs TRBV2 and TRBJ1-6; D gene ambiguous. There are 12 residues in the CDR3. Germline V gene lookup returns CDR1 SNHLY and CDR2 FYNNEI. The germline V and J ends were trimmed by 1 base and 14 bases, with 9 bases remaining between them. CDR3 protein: CASSEGRGSLHF. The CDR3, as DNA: TGTGCCAGCAGTGAAGGCCGGGGATCCCTCCACTTT.

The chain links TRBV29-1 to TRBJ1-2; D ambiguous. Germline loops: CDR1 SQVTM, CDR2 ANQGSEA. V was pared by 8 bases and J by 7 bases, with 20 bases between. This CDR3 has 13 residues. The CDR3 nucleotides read TGCAGCTTAGCTCCCAGTCTTAGCGTTGGCTACACCTTC. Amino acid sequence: CSLAPSLSVGYTF.

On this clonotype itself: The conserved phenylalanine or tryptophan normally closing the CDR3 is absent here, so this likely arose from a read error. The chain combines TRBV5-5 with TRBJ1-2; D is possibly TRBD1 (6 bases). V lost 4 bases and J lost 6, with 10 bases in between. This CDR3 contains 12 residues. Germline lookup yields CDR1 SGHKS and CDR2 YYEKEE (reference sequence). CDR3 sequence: CASSRGGDGYTL. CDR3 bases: TGTGCCAGCAGCCGAGGGGGTGATGGCTACACCCTC.

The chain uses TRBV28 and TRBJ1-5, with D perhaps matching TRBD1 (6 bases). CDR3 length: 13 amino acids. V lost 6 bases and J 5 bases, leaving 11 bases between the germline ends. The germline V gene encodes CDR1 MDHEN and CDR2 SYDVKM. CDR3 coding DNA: TGTGCCAGCAGGGACAGAATCGATCAGCCCCAGCATTTT. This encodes CASRDRIDQPQHF. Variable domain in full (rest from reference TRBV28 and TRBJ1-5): DVKVTQSSRYLVKRTGEKVFLECVQDMDHENMFWYRQDPGLGLRLIYFSYDVKMKEKGDIPEGYSVSREKKERFSLILESASTNQTSMYLCASRDRIDQPQHFGDGTRLSIL.

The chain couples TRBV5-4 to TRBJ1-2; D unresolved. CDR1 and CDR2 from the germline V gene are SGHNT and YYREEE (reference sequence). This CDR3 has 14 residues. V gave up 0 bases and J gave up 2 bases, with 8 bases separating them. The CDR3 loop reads CASSLASRNYGYTF. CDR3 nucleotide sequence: TGTGCCAGCAGCTTGGCCTCCAGAAACTATGGCTACACCTTC.

The CDR3 loop is CSARTGTEAFF. In DNA form, the CDR3 reads TGCAGTGCTAGAACCGGGACTGAAGCTTTCTTT. The gene calls are TRBV20-1 and TRBJ1-1, with no clear D. Germline V gene lookup returns CDR1 DFQATT and CDR2 SNEGSKA (reference sequence). V was trimmed by 2 bases and J by 5 bases, leaving 6 bases between them. The CDR3 runs to 11 residues.

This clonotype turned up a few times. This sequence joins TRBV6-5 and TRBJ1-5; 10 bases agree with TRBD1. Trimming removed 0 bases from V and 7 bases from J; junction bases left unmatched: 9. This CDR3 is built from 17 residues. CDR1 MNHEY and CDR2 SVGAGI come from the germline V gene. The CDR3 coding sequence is TGTGCCAGCAGTTACTCAACGGGACAGGGGAGTCGACAGCCCCAGCATTTT. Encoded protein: CASSYSTGQGSRQPQHF.

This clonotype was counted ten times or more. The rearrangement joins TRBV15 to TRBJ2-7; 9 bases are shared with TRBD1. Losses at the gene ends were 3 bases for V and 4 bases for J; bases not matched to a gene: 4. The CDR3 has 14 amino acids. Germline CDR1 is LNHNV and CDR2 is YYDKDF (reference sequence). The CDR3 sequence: CATSRTGGVYEQYF. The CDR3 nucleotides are TGTGCCACCAGCAGGACAGGGGGGGTATACGAGCAGTACTTC.

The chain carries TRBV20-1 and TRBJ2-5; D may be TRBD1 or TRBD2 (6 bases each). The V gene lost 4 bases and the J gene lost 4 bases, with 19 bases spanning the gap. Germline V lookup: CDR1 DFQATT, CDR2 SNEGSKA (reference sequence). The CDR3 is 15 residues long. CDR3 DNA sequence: TGCAGTGCTAAAGGGGGGTGGGGGGCGAGAGAGACCCAGTACTTC. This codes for CSAKGGWGARETQYF.

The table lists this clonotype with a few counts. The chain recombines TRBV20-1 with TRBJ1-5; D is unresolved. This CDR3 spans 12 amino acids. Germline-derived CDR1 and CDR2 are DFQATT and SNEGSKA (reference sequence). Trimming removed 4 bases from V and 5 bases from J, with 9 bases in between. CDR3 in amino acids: CSAMPGDQPQHF. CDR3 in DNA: TGCAGTGCTATGCCGGGAGATCAGCCCCAGCATTTT.

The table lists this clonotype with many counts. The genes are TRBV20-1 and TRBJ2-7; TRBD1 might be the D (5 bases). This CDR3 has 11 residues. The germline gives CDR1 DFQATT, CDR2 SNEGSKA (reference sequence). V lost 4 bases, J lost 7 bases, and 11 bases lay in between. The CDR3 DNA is TGCAGTGCTAATCAAGGGGATGAGCAGTACTTC. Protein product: CSANQGDEQYF.

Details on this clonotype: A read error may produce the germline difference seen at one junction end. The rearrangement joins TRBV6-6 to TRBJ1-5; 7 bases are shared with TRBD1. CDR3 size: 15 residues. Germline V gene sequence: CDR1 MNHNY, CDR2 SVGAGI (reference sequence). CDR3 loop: CACSSPDRRSQPQHF. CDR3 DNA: TGTGCCTGCAGTTCCCCGGACAGGCGGAGTCAGCCCCAGCATTTT.

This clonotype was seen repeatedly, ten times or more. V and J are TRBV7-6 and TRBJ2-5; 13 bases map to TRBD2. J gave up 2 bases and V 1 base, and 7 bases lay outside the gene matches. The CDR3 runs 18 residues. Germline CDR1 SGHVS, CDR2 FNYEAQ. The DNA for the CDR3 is TGTGCCAGCAGCTTAGTACCCGCGGGACTAGCGGGGCAAGAGACCCAGTACTTC. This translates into CASSLVPAGLAGQETQYF.